These 6 T cell receptor beta chains share one sample of origin, sequenced in a study of blood T cell repertoires in COVID-19. Produced via immunoSEQ multiplex PCR; TCRdb's table is partial and in-frame only. This sample has 120,000 or so clones, with roughly nine tenths found just once. The sample comprised peripheral blood. The receptors were sampled from a man between 70 and 80 years old who had recovered from COVID-19.

J is TRBJ1-4 and V is TRBV4-1; D ambiguous. V lost 0 bases and J 8 bases, leaving 16 bases between the germline ends. The germline V gene has CDR1 MGHRA and CDR2 YSYEKL. The CDR3 contains 16 residues. CDR3 bases: TGCGCCAGCAGCCAAGAAATCGGTCGGCCCAGGGAAAAACTGTTTTTT. Translated: CASSQEIGRPREKLFF.

The chain employs TRBV28 and TRBJ1-4; D is uncertain. Germline CDR1 and CDR2: MDHEN and SYDVKM. Trimming took off 2 bases at V and 8 bases at J, with 9 bases between the two ends. The CDR3 covers 13 residues. This CDR3 is CASSLRGTEKLFF. In DNA form, the CDR3 reads TGTGCCAGCAGTTTAAGAGGTACGGAAAAACTGTTTTTT. The entire variable domain, with the rest obtained from reference TRBV28 and TRBJ1-4, is as follows: DVKVTQSSRYLVKRTGEKVFLECVQDMDHENMFWYRQDPGLGLRLIYFSYDVKMKEKGDIPEGYSVSREKKERFSLILESASTNQTSMYLCASSLRGTEKLFFGSGTQLSVL.

Points on this clone: Distinct nucleotide sequences in the sample also encode this CDR3. The V and J genes are TRBV28 and TRBJ1-1, with 7 nucleotides matching TRBD1. This CDR3 is built from 15 residues. V shed 5 bases, J shed 0 bases, and the junction held 6 bases outside the gene matches. Germline V gene sequence: CDR1 MDHEN, CDR2 SYDVKM. The CDR3 spells CASSPPTGVNTEAFF. The CDR3 nucleotides are TGTGCCAGCAGTCCCCCTACAGGGGTGAACACTGAAGCTTTCTTT.

The chain recombines TRBV6-5 with TRBJ1-6; 7 bases are shared with TRBD1. This CDR3 contains 14 residues. The junction had 2 bases not matched to a gene; V was cut back by 4 bases and J by 5 bases. CDR1 and CDR2 from the germline V gene are MNHEY and SVGAGI. The CDR3 DNA is TGTGCCAGCAGTTTGACAGGGAATAATTCACCCCTCCACTTT. Its translation is CASSLTGNNSPLHF.

This clone is a singleton in its sample. The chain uses TRBV5-6 and TRBJ2-7, with D perhaps matching TRBD2 (5 bases). V was clipped by 4 bases and J by 4 bases, with 12 bases between them. Germline assignment: CDR1 SGHDT and CDR2 YYEEEE. The CDR3 spans 13 residues. CDR3 bases: TGTGCCAGCAGCCTCCGAGGGTGGTACGAGCAGTACTTC. Translating it yields CASSLRGWYEQYF.

J is TRBJ1-4 and V is TRBV18; TRBD1 aligns across 10 bases. CDR3 length: 15 amino acids. V was clipped by 3 bases and J by 8 bases; unmatched bases: 6. Germline V gene lookup returns CDR1 KGHSH and CDR2 LQKENI. CDR3: CASSPTGGVYEKLFF. In nucleotides, the CDR3 is TGTGCCAGCTCACCGACAGGGGGCGTGTACGAAAAACTGTTTTTT.